The clone carrying this TCR beta chain was picked up many times. Its antigen is not known. This entry belongs to a study of CD8 T cells in ankylosing spondylitis. Library preparation for TCR beta used quantitative 5'-RACE with molecular barcodes. TCRdb itself ran the 5' RACE reads through MiXCR, one entry per CDR3 protein. The sample has about 510,000 distinct CDR3 sequences, less than 6% seen once. Per the germline V gene, CDR1 is SGHRS and CDR2 is YFSETQ. The CDR3 runs to 14 residues. V lost 3 bases to trimming and J lost 6 bases, with 15 bases between them. Study-wide points: In reactive arthritis synovial fluid and blood, some motif variants had been reported before. Disease-associated clones were CD8+ and fairly uncommon in peripheral blood. The authors reported significant enrichment of disease-linked clones in matched ankylosing spondylitis synovial fluid. A TCR beta motif of eight or nine highly homologous variants seemed to mark ankylosing spondylitis blood.

The receptor was derived from a male donor with ankylosing spondylitis. J is TRBJ1-1 and V is TRBV5-1; weak D call: TRBD1 (5 bases). Sequencing input: blood, either unsorted or a sorted T cell fraction (not recorded which). CDR3 sequence reads: CASSSQGGTAEAFF. The CDR3 region has the DNA TGCGCCAGCAGCTCCCAGGGAGGGACCGCTGAAGCTTTCTTT.